One and the same sample provided the 2 T cell receptor beta chains below, sequenced in a study of spatial heterogeneity in lung cancer. Time point of the sample: blood at routine non-recurrence follow-up after resection. Unsorted whole RNA samples from tumor, nontumor lung or frozen PBMC were sequenced. TCRdb independently ran MiXCR on the 5' RACE reads; one entry per CDR3 protein. The data hold more than 95,000 distinct CDR3 sequences, with less than 15% observed a single time. Sequencing was performed on PBMCs, taken at follow-up. Every receptor here comes from a male donor with early-stage non-small cell lung cancer.

The CDR3 protein is CSVYRGLGYEQYF. As DNA, the CDR3 is TGCAGCGTTTACAGGGGCCTGGGCTACGAGCAGTACTTC. The rearrangement uses TRBV29-1 and TRBJ2-7; 7 nucleotides line up with TRBD1. CDR3 length: 13 residues. V shed 5 bases and J 3 bases; nucleotides not matched to a gene: 7. From germline, CDR1 is SQVTM and CDR2 ANQGSEA.

The chain combines TRBV11-3 with TRBJ2-5; TRBD1 might be the D (6 bases). Trimming removed 1 base from V and 2 bases from J, with 11 bases in between. The CDR3 runs to 15 residues. In germline, CDR1 is SGHNT, CDR2 YENEEA. The CDR3 DNA is TGTGCCAGCAGCTTAGCCAGGGGACCGCAAGAGACCCAGTACTTC. Translating gives CASSLARGPQETQYF.